A selection of T cell receptor beta chains follows, all from one sample in a study of cytomegalovirus exposure and HLA in healthy donors. Only in-frame clones appear in the TCRdb table, and some are missing; sequencing was by immunoSEQ multiplex PCR. The table shows around 99,000 clones, with approximately 63% occurring only once. The sequencing input was PBMCs. The source is a woman in her 30s in good health and CMV-seronegative. Both conserved end residues are part of each CDR3. D genes are given only for firm matches. Size values are once, few and many counts, or a class for expanded clones, and some rows have none.

clone_size	v_call	j_call	d_call	cdr3_aa	cdr3_nt
NA	TRBV5-1	TRBJ1-5	TRBD1	CASSPGQGGASNQPQHF	TGCGCCAGCAGCCCTGGACAGGGAGGTGCAAGCAATCAGCCCCAGCATTTT
few	TRBV11-1	TRBJ2-2	TRBD1	CASSPDRAGELFF	TGTGCCAGCAGCCCAGACAGGGCCGGGGAGCTGTTTTTT
NA	TRBV5-6	TRBJ1-2	TRBD1	CASRRTGDNYGYTF	TGTGCCAGCAGAAGGACAGGAGATAACTATGGCTACACCTTC
NA	TRBV28	TRBJ2-5	NA	CASSSETGGLAGRRETQYF	TGTGCCAGCAGTTCCGAGACAGGGGGTCTAGCGGGGAGGCGAGAGACCCAGTACTTC
few	TRBV10-1	TRBJ1-4	NA	CASSASGSEKLFF	TGCGCCAGCAGTGCATCGGGGAGTGAAAAACTGTTTTTT
NA	TRBV7-9	TRBJ1-2	NA	CASSPSSQGPYGYTF	TGTGCCAGCAGCCCTAGTAGCCAGGGTCCCTATGGCTACACCTTC
NA	TRBV11-3	TRBJ2-2	NA	CASSPTLVSGELFF	TGTGCCAGCAGCCCAACACTAGTATCCGGGGAGCTGTTTTTT
few	TRBV5-1	TRBJ2-1	TRBD2	CASRVLSGSINEQFF	TGCGCCAGCAGGGTCCTTAGCGGGAGTATCAATGAGCAGTTCTTC
NA	TRBV2	TRBJ2-1	NA	CASSEARTEQFF	TGTGCCAGCAGTGAAGCTAGGACAGAGCAGTTCTTC
NA	TRBV5-1	TRBJ1-6	TRBD1	CASSLGQGNSPLHF	TGCGCCAGCAGCCTGGGACAGGGAAATTCACCCCTCCACTTT
NA	TRBV30	TRBJ2-7	TRBD1	CAWKTGPSSYEQYF	TGTGCCTGGAAGACAGGGCCTAGCTCCTACGAGCAGTACTTC
NA	TRBV6-5	TRBJ1-5	NA	CASGVIQPQHF	TGTGCTTCAGGGGTGATTCAGCCCCAGCATTTT
once	TRBV27	TRBJ1-2	NA	CASSLAGGIYGYTF	TGTGCCAGCAGTTTAGCCGGGGGAATCTATGGCTACACCTTC
NA	TRBV2	TRBJ1-3	TRBD1	CASSDQRGRNTIYF	TGTGCCAGCAGTGATCAGAGGGGGCGGAACACCATATATTTT
once	TRBV5-1	TRBJ2-5	TRBD2	CASSGGGAVQETQYF	TGCGCCAGCAGCGGCGGGGGGGCCGTTCAGGAGACCCAGTACTTC
NA	TRBV10-1	TRBJ2-2	NA	CASSEGGRFTGELFF	TGCGCCAGCAGTGAGGGTGGGAGATTCACCGGGGAGCTGTTTTTT
NA	TRBV7-9	TRBJ2-7	TRBD1	CASSTSLGPDRVREQYF	TGTGCCAGCAGCACTTCTTTGGGACCGGACAGGGTTCGTGAGCAGTACTTC
NA	TRBV5-1	TRBJ2-5	TRBD2	CASSRLAGEGETQYF	TGCGCCAGCAGCCGACTAGCGGGAGAGGGGGAGACCCAGTACTTC
NA	TRBV18	TRBJ2-7	TRBD2	CASSQSGGLYEQYF	TGTGCCAGCTCACAGAGCGGGGGACTCTACGAGCAGTACTTC
NA	TRBV19	TRBJ1-5	NA	CASTWLGASQPQHF	TGTGCCAGTACCTGGCTGGGGGCGAGTCAGCCCCAGCATTTT
NA	TRBV9	TRBJ1-2	NA	CASSAAGQGYGYTF	TGTGCCAGCAGCGCGGCCGGCCAGGGCTATGGCTACACCTTC
NA	TRBV19	TRBJ1-2	NA	CASSIEARFSIGYTF	TGTGCCAGTAGTATAGAAGCGAGGTTCAGTATTGGCTACACCTTC
once	TRBV7-3	TRBJ2-2	NA	CASRDGNAGELFF	TGTGCCAGCAGGGACGGGAATGCCGGGGAGCTGTTTTTT
NA	TRBV7-9	TRBJ1-2	TRBD1	CASSGGTADNYGYTF	TGTGCCAGCAGCGGGGGGACAGCCGATAACTATGGCTACACCTTC
NA	TRBV6-4	TRBJ2-7	NA	CASSDSSLVQYF	TGTGCCAGCAGTGACTCGTCGTTAGTGCAGTACTTC
many	TRBV28	TRBJ1-5	NA	CASSPAGFDNQPQHF	TGTGCCAGCAGCCCCGCAGGGTTTGACAATCAGCCCCAGCATTTT
NA	TRBV14	TRBJ1-3	NA	CASSLAASSGNTIYF	TGTGCCAGCAGCCTAGCAGCGAGCTCTGGAAACACCATATATTTT
NA	TRBV10-3	TRBJ1-1	NA	CAISATSALNTEAFF	TGTGCCATCAGTGCCACTTCTGCATTGAACACTGAAGCTTTCTTT
NA	TRBV15	TRBJ2-1	TRBD2	CATEASGSLEQFF	TGTGCCACCGAGGCTAGCGGGAGTCTTGAGCAGTTCTTC
NA	TRBV28	TRBJ1-6	NA	CASSLPPGGDYNSPLHF	TGTGCCAGCAGTTTACCTCCTGGCGGGGACTATAATTCACCCCTCCACTTT
few	TRBV10-3	TRBJ2-5	NA	CAIAVSPNSQETQYF	TGTGCCATCGCAGTGAGCCCGAACAGCCAAGAGACCCAGTACTTC
NA	TRBV7-9	TRBJ1-2	NA	CASSQSTRLLSYGYTF	TGTGCCAGCAGCCAATCGACCAGGCTGCTTAGCTATGGCTACACCTTC
NA	TRBV7-2	TRBJ2-7	TRBD1	CASSLHGTGVYEQYF	TGTGCCAGCAGCTTACATGGGACAGGGGTTTACGAGCAGTACTTC
NA	TRBV13	TRBJ1-5	NA	CASSLGGGRSNQPQHF	TGTGCCAGCAGCTTAGGGGGCGGGAGGAGCAATCAGCCCCAGCATTTT
few	TRBV4-1	TRBJ2-4	TRBD2	CASSQGGLAGPNIQYF	TGCGCCAGCAGCCAGGGGGGACTAGCGGGTCCCAACATTCAGTACTTC
NA	TRBV5-6	TRBJ2-5	NA	CASSVTGVRETQYF	TGTGCCAGCAGCGTGACCGGGGTTAGGGAGACCCAGTACTTC
NA	TRBV6-5	TRBJ1-1	TRBD1	CASNQQGLSTEAFF	TGTGCCAGCAACCAACAGGGGTTAAGCACTGAAGCTTTCTTT
NA	TRBV7-9	TRBJ1-4	NA	CATRTATNEKLFF	TGTGCCACCCGGACAGCAACTAATGAAAAACTGTTTTTT
NA	TRBV6-5	TRBJ1-6	NA	CASSYSTGSYNSPLHF	TGTGCCAGCAGTTACTCCACGGGGAGCTATAATTCACCCCTCCACTTT
NA	TRBV2	TRBJ1-5	TRBD1	CASSLDRGGEQPQHF	TGTGCCAGCAGTTTAGACAGGGGAGGTGAACAGCCCCAGCATTTT
NA	TRBV6-5	TRBJ2-7	NA	CASSLNAGTEYEQYF	TGTGCCAGCAGTCTCAACGCCGGGACTGAGTACGAGCAGTACTTC
NA	TRBV9	TRBJ2-2	TRBD2	CASSVGTSGNTGELFF	TGTGCCAGCAGCGTCGGGACTAGCGGTAACACCGGGGAGCTGTTTTTT
NA	TRBV19	TRBJ2-3	NA	CASSIERDRDTQYF	TGTGCCAGTAGTATCGAGCGGGACAGGGATACGCAGTATTTT
NA	TRBV10-3	TRBJ2-5	TRBD1	CAISEGSTGNRETQYF	TGTGCCATCAGTGAAGGATCGACAGGGAATCGGGAGACCCAGTACTTC
NA	TRBV5-4	TRBJ2-7	TRBD2	CASSLGTSGIYEQYF	TGTGCCAGCAGCTTGGGGACTAGCGGGATATACGAGCAGTACTTC
NA	TRBV7-2	TRBJ2-7	NA	CASSFPTTVGGSNYEQYF	TGTGCCAGCAGCTTTCCCACGACTGTCGGGGGTTCAAATTACGAGCAGTACTTC
NA	TRBV7-2	TRBJ2-1	NA	CASSSSVPEQFF	TGTGCCAGCAGCTCCTCGGTTCCTGAGCAGTTCTTC
NA	TRBV6-5	TRBJ2-7	TRBD1	CASSYSGTGSGEQYF	TGTGCCAGCAGTTACTCAGGGACAGGGAGTGGCGAGCAGTACTTC
NA	TRBV7-2	TRBJ1-2	NA	CASSLDFRDRGYTF	TGTGCCAGCAGCTTAGATTTCCGGGATCGAGGCTACACCTTC
NA	TRBV10-1	TRBJ2-3	NA	CASSDGGTDTQYF	TGCGCCAGCAGTGATGGGGGGACAGATACGCAGTATTTT
NA	TRBV6-5	TRBJ1-2	NA	CASSAGRVYGYTF	TGTGCCAGCAGTGCGGGACGGGTCTATGGCTACACCTTC